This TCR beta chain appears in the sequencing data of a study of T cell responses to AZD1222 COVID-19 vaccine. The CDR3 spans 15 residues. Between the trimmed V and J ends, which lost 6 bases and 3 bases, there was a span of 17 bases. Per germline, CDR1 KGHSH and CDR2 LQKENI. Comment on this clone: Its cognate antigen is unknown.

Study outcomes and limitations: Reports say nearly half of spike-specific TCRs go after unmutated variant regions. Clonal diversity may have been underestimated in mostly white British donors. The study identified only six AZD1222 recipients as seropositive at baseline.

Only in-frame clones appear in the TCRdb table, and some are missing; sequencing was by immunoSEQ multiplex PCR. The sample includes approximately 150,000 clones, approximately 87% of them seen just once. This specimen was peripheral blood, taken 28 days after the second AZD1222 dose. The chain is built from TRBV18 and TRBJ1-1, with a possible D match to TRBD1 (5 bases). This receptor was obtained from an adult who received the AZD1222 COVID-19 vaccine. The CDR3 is CASSGPSGFDTEAFF. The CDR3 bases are TGTGCCAGCTCGGGGCCGTCCGGGTTTGACACTGAAGCTTTCTTT. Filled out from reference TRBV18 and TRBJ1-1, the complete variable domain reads NAGVMQNPRHLVRRRGQEARLRCSPMKGHSHVYWYRQLPEEGLKFMVYLQKENIIDESGMPKERFSAEFPKEGPSILRIQQVVRGDSAAYFCASSGPSGFDTEAFFGQGTRLTVV.